At least ten counts were recorded for the clone carrying this T cell receptor beta chain. Antigen specificity is unknown. This sample was included in a study of T-cell memory formation after mild COVID-19. Using constant-segment primers, 5'RACE produced TCR alpha and TCR beta cDNA libraries carrying sample barcodes and UMIs. TCRdb re-analysed the 5' RACE reads in MiXCR, keeping a single row per CDR3 protein. This table has about 470,000 distinct CDR3 sequences, 15% to 20% appearing once. Trimming took 3 bases from V and 7 from J, leaving 16 bases between them. This CDR3 is 14 amino acids long. Germline lookup yields CDR1 SGHDT and CDR2 YYEEEE. Broader study findings: CM and EM subsets held most contracting CD4+ clones; EMRA held CD8+ ones. Some clones that responded were present in memory (sampled pre-infection), which suggests cross-reactive memory joined.

The source of this sequence is an adult woman who had mild COVID-19 (a few samples of this study predate the infection). Cell type and time point are not known. The V and J genes are TRBV5-6 and TRBJ1-1, with unresolved D. Source material: PBMCs or a T cell subset sorted from them (not recorded which). For the CDR3, the DNA is TGTGCCAGCAGCTCGATCACGGGCTCCGTTGAAGCTTTCTTT. Translation gives CASSSITGSVEAFF. Based on the CDR3 plus reference TRBV5-6 and TRBJ1-1, the full variable domain is DAGVTQSPTHLIKTRGQQVTLRCSPKSGHDTVSWYQQALGQGPQFIFQYYEEEERQRGNFPDRFSGHQFPNYSSELNVNALLLGDSALYLCASSSITGSVEAFFGQGTRLTVV.